This TCR beta chain was identified in a study of blood T cell repertoires in COVID-19. Study-level information: In each case, the material was cDNA or gDNA derived from T cells, B-cell-depleted T cells, or PBMCs.

Original data processing: Reference gene primer amplification yielded estimated nucleated cell counts. Libraries were prepared by immunoSEQ multiplex PCR; TCRdb keeps only in-frame clonotypes and omits some of them. V and J calls plus clone size are reproduced from that table; the DNA served to infer D and trimming. This table has roughly 200,000 clones, about 85% appearing once. The germline gives CDR1 SGDLS, CDR2 YYNGEE. J gave up 4 bases and V 2 bases, and 5 bases lay outside the gene matches. The CDR3 totals 14 residues. The sequence came from a woman in her late teens or twenties who had recovered from COVID-19. The chain recombines TRBV9 with TRBJ1-2; TRBD1 matches 7 bases. Sequenced input: peripheral blood. CDR3 sequence: CASSVGDSTYGYTF. The CDR3 bases are TGTGCCAGCAGCGTTGGGGACAGTACCTATGGCTACACCTTC.